A single sample is the source of the 14 T cell receptor beta chains below, sequenced in a study of T cell responses to AZD1222 COVID-19 vaccine. Produced via immunoSEQ multiplex PCR; TCRdb's table is partial and in-frame only. Here the sample spans 150,000 to 200,000 clones, about 91% being singletons. The sequences come from peripheral blood, collected 28 days after the second AZD1222 dose. The receptors were sampled from an adult who received the AZD1222 COVID-19 vaccine.

This rearrangement joins TRBV5-4 to TRBJ1-2; 9 nucleotides align to TRBD1. CDR1 and CDR2 (germline): SGHNT, YYREEE (reference sequence). The CDR3 has 16 amino acids. V lost 0 bases, J lost 3 bases, and 6 bases stayed unmatched. This CDR3 is CASSLDQQGAHYGYTF. DNA for the CDR3: TGTGCCAGCAGCTTGGACCAACAGGGGGCTCACTATGGCTACACCTTC. Variable domain in full (rest from reference TRBV5-4 and TRBJ1-2): ETGVTQSPTHLIKTRGQQVTLRCSSQSGHNTVSWYQQALGQGPQFIFQYYREEENGRGNFPPRFSGLQFPNYSSELNVNALELDDSALYLCASSLDQQGAHYGYTFGSGTRLTVV.

The table lists this clone with a count of one. The V and J genes are TRBV19 and TRBJ1-1; 7 bases line up with TRBD1. The V gene end was trimmed by 3 bases and the J gene end by 0 bases; junction bases not matched to a gene: 1. Germline V gives CDR1 LNHDA, CDR2 SQIVND (reference sequence). CDR3 size: 14 residues. In DNA form, the CDR3 reads TGTGCCAGTAGTATGGGACAGATGAACACTGAAGCTTTCTTT. Its translation: CASSMGQMNTEAFF.

The rearrangement joins TRBV4-2 to TRBJ2-1; either TRBD1 or TRBD2 may fit D (6 bases each). The CDR3 sequence is 17 residues long. Trimming stripped 2 bases from V and 9 bases from J, with 23 bases between. Germline V CDR1 and CDR2: LGHNA, YNFKEQ. The CDR3 reads CASSQLFRRLEGGEQFF. CDR3 DNA: TGTGCCAGCAGCCAACTCTTCCGGCGGCTTGAGGGGGGTGAGCAGTTCTTC.

This rearrangement joins TRBV7-8 to TRBJ1-4; the match to TRBD1 covers 12 bases. Germline trimming cut 1 base from V and 3 bases from J; bases unmatched to any gene: 3. This CDR3 region has 17 residues. The germline CDR1 and CDR2 sequences are SGHVS and FQNEAQ. The CDR3 here is CASSLEGQGAPNEKLFF. CDR3 in DNA: TGTGCCAGCAGCTTAGAGGGACAGGGGGCTCCTAATGAAAAACTGTTTTTT.

V usage is TRBV7-9 and J usage is TRBJ2-1, with unresolved D. V was shortened by 2 bases and J by 6 bases, with 11 bases between the two germline ends. Germline values: CDR1 SEHNR, CDR2 FQNEAQ (reference sequence). The CDR3 spans 14 residues. The chain's CDR3 is CASSLNYSPNEQFF. The CDR3 DNA is TGTGCCAGCAGCTTAAATTACAGCCCCAATGAGCAGTTCTTC.

V and J are TRBV20-1 and TRBJ2-7; D is possibly TRBD1 (5 bases). Germline loops: CDR1 DFQATT, CDR2 SNEGSKA (reference sequence). Trimming took 4 bases from V and 8 from J, leaving 12 bases between them. The CDR3 consists of 11 residues. CDR3 DNA: TGCAGTGCTAAGGACACGCCACAGCAGTACTTC. Translation gives CSAKDTPQQYF.

The rearrangement joins TRBV6-5 to TRBJ1-2; D call uncertain. V lost 7 bases and J lost 0, with 15 bases in between. The CDR3 extends over 15 amino acids. Germline V CDR1 and CDR2: MNHEY, SVGAGI. The CDR3 sequence is CASTSPGLTNYGYTF. The CDR3 region has the DNA TGTGCCAGCACCTCACCAGGCCTTACTAACTATGGCTACACCTTC.

The chain uses TRBV5-1 and TRBJ1-6; perhaps TRBD1 as D (5 bases). The germline gives CDR1 SGHRS, CDR2 YFSETQ. This CDR3 region has 14 residues. Trimming pared 1 base from V and 5 bases from J, leaving 7 bases between. CDR3 in amino acids: CASSLKGDNSPLHF. The CDR3, as DNA: TGCGCCAGCAGCTTGAAAGGGGATAATTCACCCCTCCACTTT.

V gene TRBV7-9 combines with J gene TRBJ1-6, with 7 bases lining up with TRBD1. This CDR3 has 15 amino acids. V lost 7 bases to trimming and J lost 7 bases; unmatched junction nucleotides: 10. CDR1 is SEHNR, CDR2 FQNEAQ, per germline (reference sequence). The CDR3, as DNA: TGTGCCAGCACCTCCGAGGACAGGCTAAATTCACCCCTCCACTTT. It encodes CASTSEDRLNSPLHF.

The V and J genes are TRBV6-1 and TRBJ1-6, with D unclear. The germline V and J ends were trimmed by 3 bases and 0 bases, with 15 bases remaining between them. CDR1 is MNHNS and CDR2 is SASEGT in the germline V gene. The CDR3 is made up of 18 amino acids. Here the CDR3 reads CASSDTSIFSSYNSPLHF. The CDR3 DNA reads TGTGCCAGCAGTGATACGTCCATTTTCAGCTCCTATAATTCACCCCTCCACTTT.

This sequence joins TRBV19 and TRBJ1-2; D remains unclear. The CDR3 loop spans 11 amino acids. Between the trimmed V and J ends, which lost 5 bases and 5 bases, there was a span of 6 bases. From germline, CDR1 is LNHDA and CDR2 SQIVND (reference sequence). DNA of the CDR3: TGTGCCAGTAGTCTGGGTTATGGCTACACCTTC. Protein: CASSLGYGYTF. The variable domain in full, completed from reference TRBV19 and TRBJ1-2, reads DGGITQSPKYLFRKEGQNVTLSCEQNLNHDAMYWYRQDPGQGLRLIYYSQIVNDFQKGDIAEGYSVSREKKESFPLTVTSAQKNPTAFYLCASSLGYGYTFGSGTRLTVV.

This chain's CDR3 is CASYGGNDYGYTF. The DNA of the CDR3 is TGTGCCAGCTACGGAGGTAACGACTATGGCTACACCTTC. The chain has TRBV9 and TRBJ1-2; D gene unclear. CDR3 length equals 13 residues. V was trimmed by 7 bases and J by 3 bases, leaving 13 bases between them. Looked up from germline, CDR1 is SGDLS and CDR2 is YYNGEE.

The chain uses TRBV10-3 and TRBJ1-3; unclear D gene. The V end was cut by 4 bases, the J end by 0 bases, with 10 bases between. CDR3 length equals 15 residues. Germline loops: CDR1 ENHRY, CDR2 SYGVKD. This CDR3 is CAISGHFTSGNTIYF. The CDR3, as DNA: TGTGCCATCAGTGGACATTTTACCTCTGGAAACACCATATATTTT.

V is TRBV10-3 and J is TRBJ1-4, with D uncertain. This CDR3 is built from 18 residues. Between the trimmed V and J ends, which lost 0 bases and 2 bases, there was a span of 16 bases. Germline CDR1 reads ENHRY; CDR2 reads SYGVKD. The chain's CDR3 is CAISESATQRLTNEKLFF. CDR3 in DNA: TGTGCCATCAGTGAGTCCGCGACCCAGAGGCTGACTAATGAAAAACTGTTTTTT.